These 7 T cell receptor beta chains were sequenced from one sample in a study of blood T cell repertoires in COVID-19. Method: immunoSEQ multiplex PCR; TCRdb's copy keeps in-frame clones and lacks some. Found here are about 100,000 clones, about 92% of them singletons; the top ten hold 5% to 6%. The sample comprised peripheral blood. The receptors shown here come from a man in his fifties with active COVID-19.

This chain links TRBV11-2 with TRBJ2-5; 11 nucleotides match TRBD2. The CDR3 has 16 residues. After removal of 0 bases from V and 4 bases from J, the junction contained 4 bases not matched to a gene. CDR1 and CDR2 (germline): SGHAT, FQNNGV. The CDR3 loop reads CASSLDRLAGGETQYF. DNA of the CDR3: TGTGCCAGCAGCTTAGACCGTCTAGCGGGGGGAGAGACCCAGTACTTC.

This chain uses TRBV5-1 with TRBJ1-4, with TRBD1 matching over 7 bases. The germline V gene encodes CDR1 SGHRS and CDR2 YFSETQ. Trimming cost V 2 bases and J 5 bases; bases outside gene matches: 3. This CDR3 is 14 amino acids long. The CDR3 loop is CASSLKGANEKLFF. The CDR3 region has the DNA TGCGCCAGCAGCTTAAAGGGGGCGAATGAAAAACTGTTTTTT.

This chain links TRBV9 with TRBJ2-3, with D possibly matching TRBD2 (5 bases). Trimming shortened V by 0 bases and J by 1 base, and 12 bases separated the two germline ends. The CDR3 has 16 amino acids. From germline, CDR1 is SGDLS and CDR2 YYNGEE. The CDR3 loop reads CASSVVTGRGTDTQYF. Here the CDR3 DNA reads TGTGCCAGCAGCGTAGTGACGGGGAGAGGCACAGATACGCAGTATTTT.

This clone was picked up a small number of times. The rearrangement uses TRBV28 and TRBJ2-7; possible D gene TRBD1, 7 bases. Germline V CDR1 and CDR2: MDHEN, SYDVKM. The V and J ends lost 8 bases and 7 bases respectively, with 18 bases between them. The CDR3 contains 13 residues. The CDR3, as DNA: TGTGCCAGCTGCGGAGGGGGCTTAAGGGAGCAGTACTTC. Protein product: CASCGGGLREQYF.

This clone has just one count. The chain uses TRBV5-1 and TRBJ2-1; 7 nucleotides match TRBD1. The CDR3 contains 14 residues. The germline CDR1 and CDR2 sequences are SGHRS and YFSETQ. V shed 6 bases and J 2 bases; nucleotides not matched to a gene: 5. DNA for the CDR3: TGCGCCAGCAACCGGGACAGTACCTACAATGAGCAGTTCTTC. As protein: CASNRDSTYNEQFF.

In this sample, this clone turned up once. In DNA, the CDR3 is TGTGCCTACCGGGCAGCGGGAACCTACAATGAGCAGTTCTTC. This encodes CAYRAAGTYNEQFF. V and J are TRBV30 and TRBJ2-1, with 7 positions matching TRBD2. The germline V gene has CDR1 GTSNPN and CDR2 SVGIG (reference sequence). Trimming at V came to 7 bases and at J to 2 bases, leaving 8 bases not matched to a gene. The CDR3 is 14 amino acids. Variable domain in full (rest from reference TRBV30 and TRBJ2-1): SQTIHQWPATLVQPVGSPLSLECTVEGTSNPNLYWYRQAAGRGLQLLFYSVGIGQISSEVPQNLSASRPQDRQFILSSKKLLLSDSGFYLCAYRAAGTYNEQFFGPGTRLTVL.

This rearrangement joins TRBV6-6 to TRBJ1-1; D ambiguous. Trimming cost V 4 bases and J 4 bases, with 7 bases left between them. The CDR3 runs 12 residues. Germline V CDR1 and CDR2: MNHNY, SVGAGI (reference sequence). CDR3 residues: CASSFRSTEAFF. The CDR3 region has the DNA TGTGCCAGCAGTTTTCGGAGCACTGAAGCTTTCTTT.